The rows below give T cell receptor beta chains drawn from one sample of a study of cytomegalovirus exposure and HLA in healthy donors. Sequencing was performed with immunoSEQ multiplex PCR; in TCRdb, only in-frame clones are kept and a portion is missing. The sample records about 220,000 clones, about 80% being singletons. The sequencing input was PBMCs. These TCRs come from a man aged 35 to 55 in good health and CMV-seropositive. Each CDR3 is given without its conserved first and last residue. Fields, in order: V gene, CDR3 protein.

V gene: TRBV7-8; CDR3 protein: ASSWGQEGNTEAF
V gene: TRBV19; CDR3 protein: ASGDRVSYNEQF
V gene: TRBV4-1; CDR3 protein: ASSPGLAGGNAKNIQY
V gene: TRBV5-1; CDR3 protein: ASSIDRSTEAF
V gene: TRBV9; CDR3 protein: ASSFRGSRTDTQY
V gene: TRBV9; CDR3 protein: ASSRLAGVHEQF
V gene: TRBV6-5; CDR3 protein: ASNKQGSTEAF
V gene: TRBV5-1; CDR3 protein: ASSLGLLNTEAF
V gene: TRBV5-1; CDR3 protein: ASTPHSGAYNEQF
V gene: TRBV11-1; CDR3 protein: ATKPFIRQAGAGDTQY
V gene: TRBV28; CDR3 protein: ASTQIGRDRDYGYT
V gene: TRBV5-1; CDR3 protein: ASSLFSGGGYEQF
V gene: TRBV9; CDR3 protein: ASSVGQGVEKLF
V gene: TRBV6-5; CDR3 protein: ASSYSMGGTEAF
V gene: TRBV6-1; CDR3 protein: ASSHKTTNEKLF
V gene: TRBV5-1; CDR3 protein: ASSSKTGTNTGELF
V gene: TRBV9; CDR3 protein: ASSPRDLGSYEQY
V gene: TRBV30; CDR3 protein: ASPGTGAIYGYT
V gene: TRBV6-5; CDR3 protein: ASSAQINYGYT
V gene: TRBV7-9; CDR3 protein: ASSLQRGSTDTQY
V gene: TRBV10-3; CDR3 protein: AISPGTSGYNEQF
V gene: TRBV4-1; CDR3 protein: ASSPSGSGRNTGELF
V gene: TRBV5-1; CDR3 protein: ASSFPGNAPTDTQY
V gene: TRBV6-1; CDR3 protein: ASSENDRGTDQPQH
V gene: TRBV19; CDR3 protein: ASRPGSSGYT
V gene: TRBV19; CDR3 protein: ASSDRGSIQPQH
V gene: TRBV4-2; CDR3 protein: ASSPLLQGSYNEQF
V gene: TRBV7-9; CDR3 protein: ASSQGQGTAEQY
V gene: TRBV6-5; CDR3 protein: ASSYLPGDSSYEQY
V gene: TRBV2; CDR3 protein: ASSGGGEKLF
V gene: TRBV25-1; CDR3 protein: ASTLAGGSYNEQF
V gene: TRBV18; CDR3 protein: ASSPPPGGVTEAF
V gene: TRBV6-1; CDR3 protein: ASSGFRGFSYEQY
V gene: TRBV5-1; CDR3 protein: ASSHSGYEQY
V gene: TRBV7-3; CDR3 protein: ASSLDGNQPQH
V gene: TRBV6-5; CDR3 protein: ASSYQKGSNQPQH
V gene: TRBV12-5; CDR3 protein: ASGSLAGGPSTGELF
V gene: TRBV6-5; CDR3 protein: ASSKGQRFYT
V gene: TRBV19; CDR3 protein: ASSIMRNTEAF
V gene: TRBV19; CDR3 protein: ASSMSGVAYEQY
V gene: TRBV7-3; CDR3 protein: ASSFGGTGTGELF
V gene: TRBV7-9; CDR3 protein: ASSLPGLESNEQF
V gene: TRBV7-3; CDR3 protein: ASSLSGQEEETQY
V gene: TRBV7-9; CDR3 protein: ASSPGQGAFGYT
V gene: TRBV19; CDR3 protein: ASNRENIQY
V gene: TRBV13; CDR3 protein: ASSTRDRGLNEQF
V gene: TRBV7-3; CDR3 protein: ASSLTSGRAGEQF
V gene: TRBV4-1; CDR3 protein: ASSQTGTGAADTQY
V gene: TRBV5-8; CDR3 protein: ASRLRTGVSTEAF
V gene: TRBV25-1; CDR3 protein: ASSESGFTYNSPLH
V gene: TRBV19; CDR3 protein: ASSIADLGGTEAF
V gene: TRBV5-5; CDR3 protein: ASSLGGQSTDTQY
V gene: TRBV29-1; CDR3 protein: SVAAGNTEAF
V gene: TRBV9; CDR3 protein: ASSVGTGSGETQY
V gene: TRBV9; CDR3 protein: ASTLSGGAGANVLT
V gene: TRBV5-1; CDR3 protein: ASSFGPTEGGYT
V gene: TRBV21-1; CDR3 protein: ASNPGDPYEQY
V gene: TRBV5-1; CDR3 protein: ASSSSGTAYVGGYT
V gene: TRBV18; CDR3 protein: ASSPLPVNQPQH